The clone carrying this T cell receptor beta chain has just one count. Its antigen is still unknown. Profiling relied on immunoSEQ multiplex PCR, and the TCRdb table lists in-frame clones only, not all of them. The table records 50,000 or so clones, about nine tenths of them present only once. The CDR3 consists of 16 residues. This sample was taken from a study of graft-versus-host responses after intestinal transplantation. Study-level background: Transplants given to recipients were multivisceral, liver-intestinal, or isolated intestinal.

The sample consisted of unstimulated CD4+ T cells sorted from spleen or lymph node cells, taken before transplant. This clonotype was sampled from a human donor who was the organ donor for an intestinal transplant. J is TRBJ2-7 and V is TRBV12-1; the D call of TRBD2 is as the table states it, not checked on the DNA. TRBV12-1 is tagged as a pseudogene. CDR3 residues: CASSFGTSGSSYEQYF. CDR3 nucleotides: TGTGCCAGCAGCTTTGGGACTAGCGGGAGCTCCTACGAGCAGTACTTC.